The TCR beta chain under discussion was sequenced for a study of human T cells and chemical hapten exposure. The time point was: patch test 3, about 24 weeks after DPC sensitization. Treatment specified: therapeutic diphenylcyclopropenone sensitization with weekly scalp DPC. As concerns this clonotype: Its antigen remains unknown.

Germline V gene sequence: CDR1 SGHDN, CDR2 FVKESK. Trimming shortened V by 4 bases and J by 0 bases, and 6 bases separated the two germline ends. This CDR3 has 13 residues. Study-level points and caveats: Relative to control repertoires, expanded TCRs gave rise to significantly more large CDR3 similarity clusters.

TCRdb reprocessed the RACE reads via MiXCR and lists one record per CDR3 protein. The sample has just over 70,000 distinct CDR3 sequences, roughly 10% seen once. The clonotype was recovered from a woman in her 50s with alopecia areata. Some clones in this sample may be carry-over from other donors' samples. V usage is TRBV14 and J usage is TRBJ1-1, with D perhaps matching TRBD1 (5 bases). The sample in question was whole blood, obtained in connection with sensitization to the hapten diphenylcyclopropenone (DPC). The chain's CDR3 is CASSRGLNTEAFF. CDR3 bases: TGTGCCAGCAGCCGGGGGTTGAACACTGAAGCTTTCTTT.